This T cell receptor beta chain was recorded in a study of post-analysis software for immune sequencing data. In the study overall: Disease trajectories encompassed relapsing-remitting, secondary progressive and progressive-relapsing multiple sclerosis.

From germline, CDR1 is MNHEY and CDR2 SVGAGI. The V and J ends lost 11 bases and 0 bases respectively, with 11 bases between them. The CDR3 covers 14 residues. The TCR beta cDNA libraries carried unique molecular identifiers. MiXCR, run by TCRdb on the PCR reads, gives a single entry per CDR3 protein. The repertoire holds 750,000 to 950,000 distinct CDR3 sequences, with 46% as singletons. Regarding the study as a whole: Samples from one preparation batch, clustered by F measure, grouped strongly together. TRBV segments more frequent in patients than in controls numbered several and included TRBV5-6, TRBV5-1 and TRBV20-1. Significantly lower normalized Chao1 diversity was found in patients with multiple sclerosis relative to controls.

In this sample, this clonotype turned up a few times. What it recognizes is unknown. Sequencing input: blood. The chain joins TRBV6-5 to TRBJ2-6; D gene unclear. The clonotype was recovered from a girl aged 5-17 years with multiple sclerosis. The CDR3 nucleotides read TGTGCCGCCAGGAAAAGCTCTGGGGCCAACGTCCTGACTTTC. It translates to CAARKSSGANVLTF.